This is a list of T cell receptor beta chains from one sample in a study of T cell responses to AZD1222 COVID-19 vaccine. Data came from immunoSEQ multiplex PCR; TCRdb stores just in-frame clones and leaves some out. The profile shows 150,000 to 200,000 clones, 90% to 95% of them singletons. The material was peripheral blood, obtained 28 days after the second AZD1222 dose. The source of these receptors is an adult who received the AZD1222 COVID-19 vaccine. The CDR3 runs from the conserved cysteine through the conserved F or W. A D gene is named only where the DNA matches it firmly. Clone size is stated in some rows and not others, as once, few, many or a class when expanded.

size	V	D	J	DNA	CDR3
NA	TRBV18	TRBD1	TRBJ1-4	TGTGCCAGCTCACCCGGGACAGTATCAACTAATGAAAAACTGTTTTTT	CASSPGTVSTNEKLFF
NA	TRBV6-6	NA	TRBJ1-3	TGTGCCAGCAGAGGCGACAGGTTAGCGTATTTT	CASRGDRLAYF
NA	TRBV5-4	NA	TRBJ2-3	TGTGCCAGCAGCTTCGGGGGACGAAACACAGATACGCAGTATTTT	CASSFGGRNTDTQYF
once	TRBV29-1	NA	TRBJ2-1	TGCAGCGTTGTCGCGGGGGCCCAAGGAACCTACAATGAGCAGTTCTTC	CSVVAGAQGTYNEQFF
NA	TRBV5-6	TRBD2	TRBJ2-3	TGTGCCAGCAGAAGGAGGACTAGCGGGCGCACAGATACGCAGTATTTT	CASRRRTSGRTDTQYF
NA	TRBV18	NA	TRBJ1-2	TGTGCCAGCTCCCCGAGGGCGGGGGCGAATGGCTACACCTTC	CASSPRAGANGYTF
NA	TRBV29-1	TRBD1	TRBJ2-7	TGCAGCGTCCTTCCCCGGGACAGGGGTTACGAGCAGTACTTC	CSVLPRDRGYEQYF
NA	TRBV29-1	NA	TRBJ1-2	TGCAGCGTTGAAACCCCCCAGGGTTACTATGGCTACACCTTC	CSVETPQGYYGYTF
NA	TRBV9	NA	TRBJ2-3	TGTGCCAGCAGCGCTGGACAGTCACCCACAGATACGCAGTATTTT	CASSAGQSPTDTQYF
NA	TRBV6-2/TRBV6-3	NA	TRBJ2-5	TGTGCCAGCAGCTCCCGGACTTTTTCGGAGACCCAGTACTTC	CASSSRTFSETQYF
NA	TRBV5-1	TRBD2	TRBJ2-7	TGCGCCACCAAGCCGGGGACTAGCGACTACGAGCAGTACTTC	CATKPGTSDYEQYF
NA	TRBV5-4	TRBD2	TRBJ2-4	TGTGCCAGCAGCTTCCGACTAGCGGGAGCAGCCAAAAACATTCAGTACTTC	CASSFRLAGAAKNIQYF
few	TRBV27	TRBD1	TRBJ1-2	TGTGCCAGCAGTTACGACAGGGGGGCTAACTATGGCTACACCTTC	CASSYDRGANYGYTF
NA	TRBV5-1	NA	TRBJ2-3	TGCGCCAGCAGAGTCGGGCAGTACACAGATACGCAGTATTTT	CASRVGQYTDTQYF
NA	TRBV4-3	NA	TRBJ1-2	TGCGCCAGCAGCCAAGATCTGAGAATGGGTGGGTGGGGTGGCTACACCTTC	CASSQDLRMGGWGGYTF
NA	TRBV29-1	NA	TRBJ2-7	TGCAGCGTTGAAGTCCGCCCTAGGTATGAGCAGTACTTC	CSVEVRPRYEQYF
NA	TRBV19	NA	TRBJ1-5	TGTGCCAGTAGTTGGGACAATTATAGCAATCAGCCCCAGCATTTT	CASSWDNYSNQPQHF
NA	TRBV4-2	NA	TRBJ1-2	TGTGCCAGCAGCCAAGTTGGTAGGACAGAACTCAACTATGGCTACACCTTC	CASSQVGRTELNYGYTF
NA	TRBV29-1	TRBD2	TRBJ2-1	TGCAGCGCCGACACGGGAGGGGCCTACAATGAGCAGTTCTTC	CSADTGGAYNEQFF
NA	TRBV7-8	NA	TRBJ1-2	TGTGCCAGCAGCCCTCCACAGGGATCGGCCTATGGCTACACCTTC	CASSPPQGSAYGYTF
NA	TRBV14	NA	TRBJ2-7	TGTGCCAGCAGCCAGGGACTTACATCCTACGAGCAGTACTTC	CASSQGLTSYEQYF
NA	TRBV27	TRBD1	TRBJ2-7	TGTGCCAGCAGCCGAACCGGGACAGGGGGCTCCTACGAGCAGTACTTC	CASSRTGTGGSYEQYF
NA	TRBV9	NA	TRBJ2-5	TGTGCCAGCAGAGGGATAGGGGAGACCCAGTACTTC	CASRGIGETQYF
once	TRBV7-9	NA	TRBJ2-5	TGTGCCAGCAGCTTAGCGACAGATCAAGAGACCCAGTACTTC	CASSLATDQETQYF
NA	TRBV6-5	NA	TRBJ2-2	TGTGCCAGCAGTTGGACAGCCCCGAACACCGGGGAGCTGTTTTTT	CASSWTAPNTGELFF
NA	TRBV19	TRBD1	TRBJ1-5	TGTGCCAGTAGTACCGGACAGGGGGCGGGAGGGCCCCAGCATTTT	CASSTGQGAGGPQHF
NA	TRBV6-1	NA	TRBJ2-6	TGTGCCAGCAGTGAAGCACCAAGACAGGCTGGGGCCAACGTCCTGACTTTC	CASSEAPRQAGANVLTF
NA	TRBV4-3	NA	TRBJ1-6	TGCGCCAGCAGCCAAGATTTGGCAGGGTACTCACCCCTCCACTTT	CASSQDLAGYSPLHF
NA	TRBV24-1	NA	TRBJ2-1	TGTGCCACCAGTGACCCACGCGGGGGCAACAATGAGCAGTTCTTC	CATSDPRGGNNEQFF
NA	TRBV11-3	TRBD2	TRBJ2-2	TGTGCCAGCAGCTTAGAAGTTTGGGCTAGCGGGAGTAAAGGGGAGCTGTTTTTT	CASSLEVWASGSKGELFF
NA	TRBV6-5	NA	TRBJ2-2	TGTGCCAGCAGTTACCAGCTAGGCACCGGGGAGCTGTTTTTT	CASSYQLGTGELFF
few	TRBV11-1	TRBD2	TRBJ2-1	TGTGCCAGCAGCCCGTCAGCGGGGGGGCGTTATGAGCAGTTCTTC	CASSPSAGGRYEQFF
NA	TRBV5-1	NA	TRBJ1-3	TGCGCCAGCAGCTTGTCGGGACGTTTCTCTGGAAACACCATATATTTT	CASSLSGRFSGNTIYF